The entry below describes one TCR beta chain. The antigen remains unidentified. Germline assignment: CDR1 MNHEY and CDR2 SMNVEV (reference sequence). Trimming took 7 bases from V and 9 from J; bases not matched to a gene: 15. The CDR3 sequence is 15 residues long. The sample belongs to a study of T cells after yellow fever vaccination. Findings of the study overall: Of the clonotypes, a small share occurred in both CD4 and CD8 compartments. FACS-sorted repertoires could contain abundant clonotypes contaminating from the bulk population.

TCRdb re-called the 5' RACE reads through MiXCR, storing one row per CDR3 protein. Seen here are tens of thousands of distinct CDR3 sequences, about 6.6% observed once, and the top ten hold under 45%. This material consisted of CD8+ T cells sorted from PBMCs, taken on the day of the first yellow fever vaccination. This TCR was sampled from a young man who received the YFV17D yellow fever vaccine. This chain links TRBV27 with TRBJ1-5, with 7 bases aligning to TRBD1. CDR3 residues: CASKYTGQGVLPQHF. The CDR3 nucleotides read TGTGCCAGCAAATACACTGGGCAGGGGGTCTTGCCCCAGCATTTT.